These T cell receptor beta chains were read from a single sample in a study of blood T cell repertoires in COVID-19. This table comes from immunoSEQ multiplex PCR, and its TCRdb copy is limited to in-frame clones, with some not included. The sample includes approximately 35,000 clones, about 90% seen only once; the top ten take about 4.9%. Sequenced: peripheral blood. The receptors stem from a woman in her seventies with active COVID-19. Both conserved end residues are part of each CDR3. D genes are given only for firm matches. A row's size may be missing; if present it is once, few, many or a size class.

d_gene: TRBD1
j_gene: TRBJ1-4
v_gene: TRBV4-3
abundance: few
CDR3aa: CASSPQDRVGLGEKLFF
CDR3nt: TGCGCCAGCAGCCCTCAAGACAGGGTTGGTTTGGGTGAAAAACTGTTTTTT

d_gene: TRBD2
j_gene: TRBJ2-1
v_gene: TRBV29-1
abundance: NA
CDR3aa: CSVRGLAGNEQFF
CDR3nt: TGCAGCGTTCGCGGACTAGCGGGTAATGAGCAGTTCTTC

d_gene: TRBD1
j_gene: TRBJ2-3
v_gene: TRBV4-3
abundance: NA
CDR3aa: CASSPGQWVYSDTQYF
CDR3nt: TGCGCCAGCAGCCCGGGACAGTGGGTTTATTCGGATACGCAGTATTTT

d_gene: NA
j_gene: TRBJ1-1
v_gene: TRBV30
abundance: NA
CDR3aa: CAWSEQGYTEAFF
CDR3nt: TGTGCCTGGAGTGAACAGGGTTACACTGAAGCTTTCTTT

d_gene: NA
j_gene: TRBJ1-2
v_gene: TRBV5-4
abundance: NA
CDR3aa: CASSLGGQIYGYTF
CDR3nt: TGTGCCAGCAGCTTGGGTGGACAGATCTATGGCTACACCTTC

d_gene: TRBD2
j_gene: TRBJ2-3
v_gene: TRBV6-2/TRBV6-3
abundance: NA
CDR3aa: CASSYSPSGGYTDTQYF
CDR3nt: TGTGCCAGCAGTTACTCTCCTAGCGGGGGGTACACAGATACGCAGTATTTT

d_gene: NA
j_gene: TRBJ1-1
v_gene: TRBV7-9
abundance: NA
CDR3aa: CASSLGDRRVAFF
CDR3nt: TGTGCCAGCAGCTTGGGCGACAGACGGGTAGCTTTCTTT

d_gene: TRBD2
j_gene: TRBJ2-2
v_gene: TRBV9
abundance: NA
CDR3aa: CASSLTSGGTGELFF
CDR3nt: TGTGCCAGCAGCCTAACTAGCGGGGGCACCGGGGAGCTGTTTTTT

d_gene: NA
j_gene: TRBJ2-7
v_gene: TRBV7-2
abundance: NA
CDR3aa: CASSLGGASSYEQYF
CDR3nt: TGTGCCAGCAGCTTAGGCGGGGCGTCCTCCTACGAGCAGTACTTC

d_gene: NA
j_gene: TRBJ2-2
v_gene: TRBV10-3
abundance: NA
CDR3aa: CAISTGTSSNTGELFF
CDR3nt: TGTGCCATCAGTACAGGGACCTCCTCGAACACCGGGGAGCTGTTTTTT

d_gene: NA
j_gene: TRBJ1-1
v_gene: TRBV19
abundance: NA
CDR3aa: CASKVQGITEAFF
CDR3nt: TGTGCCAGCAAAGTACAGGGTATCACTGAAGCTTTCTTT

d_gene: NA
j_gene: TRBJ2-2
v_gene: TRBV7-2
abundance: NA
CDR3aa: CASSLARSWTGELFF
CDR3nt: TGTGCCAGCAGCTTAGCGAGGAGTTGGACCGGGGAGCTGTTTTTT

d_gene: NA
j_gene: TRBJ1-1
v_gene: TRBV19
abundance: NA
CDR3aa: CASSPSQGGTEAFF
CDR3nt: TGTGCCAGTAGCCCTTCCCAGGGAGGGACTGAAGCTTTCTTT

d_gene: TRBD2
j_gene: TRBJ2-1
v_gene: TRBV4-1
abundance: NA
CDR3aa: CASSQTSGGINEQFF
CDR3nt: TGCGCCAGCAGCCAAACTAGCGGGGGGATCAATGAGCAGTTCTTC

d_gene: NA
j_gene: TRBJ2-7
v_gene: TRBV19
abundance: NA
CDR3aa: CASSIAPGLWRGSYEQYF
CDR3nt: TGTGCCAGTAGTATAGCGCCCGGACTATGGCGGGGTTCCTACGAGCAGTACTTC

d_gene: NA
j_gene: TRBJ1-4
v_gene: TRBV2
abundance: once
CDR3aa: CASSDSGGSNKLFF
CDR3nt: TGTGCCAGCAGTGATTCTGGGGGGTCCAATAAACTGTTTTTT

d_gene: TRBD2
j_gene: TRBJ2-7
v_gene: TRBV5-4
abundance: NA
CDR3aa: CASSFRGGYEQYF
CDR3nt: TGTGCCAGCAGCTTTCGGGGGGGCTACGAGCAGTACTTC

d_gene: TRBD1
j_gene: TRBJ1-4
v_gene: TRBV4-3
abundance: NA
CDR3aa: CASSREGTDNEKLFF
CDR3nt: TGCGCCAGCAGCCGAGAAGGGACAGATAATGAAAAACTGTTTTTT

d_gene: NA
j_gene: TRBJ2-7
v_gene: TRBV5-1
abundance: NA
CDR3aa: CASSLSARPYEQYF
CDR3nt: TGCGCCAGCAGCTTATCAGCGCGGCCGTACGAGCAGTACTTC

d_gene: TRBD1
j_gene: TRBJ1-5
v_gene: TRBV7-8
abundance: medium-sized
CDR3aa: CASSLSGTGGSNQPQHF
CDR3nt: TGTGCCAGCAGCTTATCCGGGACAGGGGGATCCAATCAGCCCCAGCATTTT

d_gene: TRBD1
j_gene: TRBJ2-3
v_gene: TRBV28
abundance: NA
CDR3aa: CASSLIGQGPDTQYF
CDR3nt: TGTGCCAGCAGTTTAATCGGACAGGGGCCAGATACGCAGTATTTT

d_gene: NA
j_gene: TRBJ2-1
v_gene: TRBV7-9
abundance: few
CDR3aa: CASSLTGVLEENEQFF
CDR3nt: TGTGCCAGCAGCTTAACTGGCGTTCTCGAGGAGAATGAGCAGTTCTTC

d_gene: TRBD2
j_gene: TRBJ2-5
v_gene: TRBV27
abundance: once
CDR3aa: CASSLSILAGSETQYF
CDR3nt: TGTGCCAGCAGTTTATCGATTCTAGCGGGGAGTGAGACCCAGTACTTC

d_gene: TRBD2
j_gene: TRBJ2-5
v_gene: TRBV6-2/TRBV6-3
abundance: NA
CDR3aa: CASSTGTSGDVETQYF
CDR3nt: TGTGCCAGCAGCACCGGGACTAGCGGGGACGTAGAGACCCAGTACTTC

d_gene: TRBD2
j_gene: TRBJ2-3
v_gene: TRBV27
abundance: NA
CDR3aa: CASRSRRAGPTDTQYF
CDR3nt: TGTGCCAGCAGATCCCGAAGAGCGGGGCCTACAGATACGCAGTATTTT

d_gene: TRBD1
j_gene: TRBJ2-7
v_gene: TRBV7-2
abundance: once
CDR3aa: CASSLVTGASYEQYF
CDR3nt: TGTGCCAGCAGCTTAGTTACAGGGGCGTCCTACGAGCAGTACTTC

d_gene: NA
j_gene: TRBJ2-5
v_gene: TRBV5-1
abundance: NA
CDR3aa: CASCWGGGQETQYF
CDR3nt: TGCGCCAGCTGTTGGGGAGGGGGCCAAGAGACCCAGTACTTC

d_gene: NA
j_gene: TRBJ2-3
v_gene: TRBV2
abundance: NA
CDR3aa: CASSGLAGAGDTQYF
CDR3nt: TGTGCCAGCAGTGGACTCGCGGGGGCGGGGGATACGCAGTATTTT

d_gene: NA
j_gene: TRBJ2-5
v_gene: TRBV30
abundance: NA
CDR3aa: CAWSVLGVQETQYF
CDR3nt: TGTGCCTGGAGTGTATTGGGAGTCCAAGAGACCCAGTACTTC

d_gene: TRBD1
j_gene: TRBJ1-5
v_gene: TRBV5-5
abundance: NA
CDR3aa: CASSLGPGGQPQHF
CDR3nt: TGTGCCAGCAGCTTGGGGCCAGGGGGTCAGCCCCAGCATTTT

d_gene: TRBD2
j_gene: TRBJ2-7
v_gene: TRBV4-3
abundance: NA
CDR3aa: CASSQLAGGSSYEQYF
CDR3nt: TGCGCCAGCAGCCAATTAGCGGGGGGAAGCTCCTACGAGCAGTACTTC

d_gene: TRBD1
j_gene: TRBJ1-2
v_gene: TRBV3-1/TRBV3-2
abundance: few
CDR3aa: CASSRVPGQGNYGYTF
CDR3nt: TGTGCCAGCAGCCGAGTTCCGGGACAGGGTAACTATGGCTACACCTTC

d_gene: NA
j_gene: TRBJ1-1
v_gene: TRBV2
abundance: NA
CDR3aa: CASSSGGNTEAFF
CDR3nt: TGTGCCAGCAGTTCAGGAGGGAACACTGAAGCTTTCTTT

d_gene: TRBD1
j_gene: TRBJ2-7
v_gene: TRBV5-1
abundance: NA
CDR3aa: CASSLVTAGGINEQYF
CDR3nt: TGCGCCAGCAGCTTGGTAACGGCAGGGGGCATCAACGAGCAGTACTTC

d_gene: NA
j_gene: TRBJ2-5
v_gene: TRBV7-3
abundance: NA
CDR3aa: CASSPSSGHTETQYF
CDR3nt: TGTGCCAGCAGCCCATCCTCGGGACACACAGAGACCCAGTACTTC

d_gene: NA
j_gene: TRBJ1-3
v_gene: TRBV2
abundance: NA
CDR3aa: CASEIVSGNTIYF
CDR3nt: TGTGCCAGCGAAATAGTCTCTGGAAACACCATATATTTT

d_gene: TRBD2
j_gene: TRBJ2-7
v_gene: TRBV27
abundance: NA
CDR3aa: CASSSHGSGGAEYF
CDR3nt: TGTGCCAGCAGTTCGCATGGCAGCGGGGGGGCCGAGTACTTC

d_gene: NA
j_gene: TRBJ1-6
v_gene: TRBV28
abundance: NA
CDR3aa: CASTTSSPLHF
CDR3nt: TGTGCCAGCACTACCTCTTCACCCCTCCACTTT

d_gene: NA
j_gene: TRBJ2-7
v_gene: TRBV7-8
abundance: few
CDR3aa: CASSYRDFRQVYEQYF
CDR3nt: TGTGCCAGCAGTTACCGGGACTTCCGTCAGGTGTACGAGCAGTACTTC

d_gene: NA
j_gene: TRBJ2-7
v_gene: TRBV6-5
abundance: NA
CDR3aa: CATGIFYEQYF
CDR3nt: TGTGCCACGGGGATTTTCTACGAGCAGTACTTC

d_gene: TRBD1
j_gene: TRBJ2-2
v_gene: TRBV7-9
abundance: NA
CDR3aa: CASSLTGDTGELFF
CDR3nt: TGTGCCAGCAGCTTAACAGGGGACACCGGGGAGCTGTTTTTT

d_gene: NA
j_gene: TRBJ2-1
v_gene: TRBV6-5
abundance: NA
CDR3aa: CASSSGPYNEQFF
CDR3nt: TGTGCCAGCAGCTCGGGTCCTTACAATGAGCAGTTCTTC

d_gene: NA
j_gene: TRBJ2-7
v_gene: TRBV30
abundance: NA
CDR3aa: CAWSARGGFNEQYF
CDR3nt: TGTGCCTGGAGTGCCCGGGGAGGTTTCAACGAGCAGTACTTC

d_gene: NA
j_gene: TRBJ2-3
v_gene: TRBV9
abundance: NA
CDR3aa: CASSAQGGGTDTQYF
CDR3nt: TGTGCCAGCAGCGCCCAGGGCGGGGGCACAGATACGCAGTATTTT

d_gene: NA
j_gene: TRBJ1-1
v_gene: TRBV12-5
abundance: NA
CDR3aa: CASGSGRGTEAFF
CDR3nt: TGTGCTAGTGGTTCCGGGCGGGGCACTGAAGCTTTCTTT

d_gene: TRBD2
j_gene: TRBJ2-3
v_gene: TRBV4-1
abundance: NA
CDR3aa: CASSHEGLASTDTQYF
CDR3nt: TGCGCCAGCAGCCATGAGGGACTAGCGAGCACAGATACGCAGTATTTT

d_gene: TRBD1
j_gene: TRBJ1-6
v_gene: TRBV7-9
abundance: few
CDR3aa: CASRRRDSNSPLHF
CDR3nt: TGTGCCAGCAGGCGCCGGGACAGTAACTCACCCCTCCACTTT